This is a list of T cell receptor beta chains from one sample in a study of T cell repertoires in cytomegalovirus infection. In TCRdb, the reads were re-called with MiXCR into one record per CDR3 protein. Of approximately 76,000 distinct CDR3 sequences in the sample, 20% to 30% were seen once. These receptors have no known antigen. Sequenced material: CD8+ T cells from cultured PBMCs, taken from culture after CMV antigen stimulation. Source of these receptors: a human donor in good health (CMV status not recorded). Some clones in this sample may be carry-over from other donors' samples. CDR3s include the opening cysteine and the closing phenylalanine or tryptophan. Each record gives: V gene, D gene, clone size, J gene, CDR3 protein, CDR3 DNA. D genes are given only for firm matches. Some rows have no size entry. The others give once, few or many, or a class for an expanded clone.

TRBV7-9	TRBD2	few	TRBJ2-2	CASSLPSGANTGELFF	TGTGCCAGCAGCTTACCTAGCGGGGCGAACACCGGGGAGCTGTTTTTT
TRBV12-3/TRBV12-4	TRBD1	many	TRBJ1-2	CASSDTGDYGYTF	TGTGCCAGCAGTGATACAGGGGACTATGGCTACACCTTC
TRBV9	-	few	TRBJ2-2	CASSPVSGELFF	TGTGCCAGCAGCCCGGTATCCGGGGAGCTGTTTTTT
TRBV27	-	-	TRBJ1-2	CASSSRTAYGYTF	TGTGCCAGCAGTTCGCGGACAGCCTATGGCTACACCTTC
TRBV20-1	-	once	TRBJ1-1	CSARTEYMNTEAFF	TGCAGTGCCCGTACAGAATATATGAACACTGAAGCTTTCTTT
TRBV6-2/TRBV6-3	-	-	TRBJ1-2	CASSYSDILLSYGYTF	TGTGCTAGCAGTTACTCCGACATCCTCCTCAGCTATGGCTACACCTTC
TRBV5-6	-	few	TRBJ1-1	CASSLESSEAFF	TGTGCCAGCAGCCTGGAGAGCTCTGAAGCTTTCTTT
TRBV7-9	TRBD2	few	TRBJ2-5	CASSRDSGGAIETQYF	TGTGCCAGCAGCCGTGATAGCGGGGGGGCCATAGAGACCCAGTACTTC
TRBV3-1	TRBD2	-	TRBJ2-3	CASSQEGSGGPSTDTQYF	TGTGCCAGCAGCCAAGAGGGGAGCGGGGGCCCTAGCACAGATACGCAGTATTTT
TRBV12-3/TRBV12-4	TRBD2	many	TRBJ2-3	CASSFGGTDTQYF	TGTGCCAGCAGCTTCGGGGGGACAGATACGCAGTATTTT
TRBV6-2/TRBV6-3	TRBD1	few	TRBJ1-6	CASSLTGGVSPLHF	TGTGCCAGCAGCCTCACAGGGGGCGTCTCACCCCTCCACTTT
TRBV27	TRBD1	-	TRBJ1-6	CANSPGQVYSPLHF	TGTGCCAACAGTCCGGGACAGGTCTATTCACCCCTCCACTTT
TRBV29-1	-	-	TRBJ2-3	CSVVGVHTDTQYF	TGCAGCGTTGTAGGGGTACACACAGATACGCAGTATTTT
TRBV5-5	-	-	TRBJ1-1	CASREGWTENTEAFF	TGTGCCAGCAGGGAGGGGTGGACAGAGAACACTGAAGCTTTCTTT
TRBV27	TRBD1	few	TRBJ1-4	CASSSGGTGLEKLFF	TGTGCCAGCAGTTCCGGGGGGACAGGGCTTGAAAAACTGTTTTTT
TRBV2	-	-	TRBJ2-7	CANSQGTESYEQYF	TGTGCCAACAGCCAAGGGACGGAATCCTACGAGCAGTACTTC
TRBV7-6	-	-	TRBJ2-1	CASSGVDTYNEQFF	TGTGCCAGCAGCGGAGTAGACACCTACAATGAGCAGTTCTTC
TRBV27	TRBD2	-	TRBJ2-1	CATRLAGVNEQFF	TGTGCCACTAGACTAGCGGGAGTTAATGAGCAGTTCTTC
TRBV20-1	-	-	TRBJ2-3	CSATVWGSGTDTQYF	TGCAGTGCCACCGTCTGGGGTAGCGGAACAGATACGCAGTATTTT
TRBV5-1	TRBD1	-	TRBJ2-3	CASSLSGTGLVTDTQYF	TGCGCCAGCAGCCTTTCCGGGACAGGGTTGGTGACAGATACGCAGTATTTT
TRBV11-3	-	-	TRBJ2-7	CASSLDAATYEQYF	TGTGCCAGCAGCTTAGATGCGGCTACCTACGAGCAGTACTTC
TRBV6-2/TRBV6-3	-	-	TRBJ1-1	CATASGTYTEAFF	TGTGCCACCGCTTCAGGGACTTACACTGAAGCTTTCTTT
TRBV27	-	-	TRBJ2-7	CATQDHYEQYF	TGTGCCACACAGGATCACTACGAGCAGTACTTC
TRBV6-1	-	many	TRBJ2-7	CASSNRAYEQYF	TGTGCCAGCAGCAACAGAGCCTACGAGCAGTACTTC
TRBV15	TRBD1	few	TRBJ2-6	CATSRGDRAVGANVLTF	TGTGCCACCAGCAGAGGGGACAGGGCGGTTGGGGCCAACGTCCTGACTTTC
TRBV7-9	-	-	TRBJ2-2	CASSTRETGELFF	TGTGCCAGCAGCACTAGGGAGACCGGGGAGCTGTTTTTT
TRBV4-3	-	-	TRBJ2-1	CASSQGGLWEFNEQFF	TGCGCCAGCAGCCAGGGAGGACTATGGGAGTTCAATGAGCAGTTCTTC
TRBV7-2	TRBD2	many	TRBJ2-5	CASSSLAGTQETQYF	TGTGCCAGCAGCTCACTAGCGGGGACACAAGAGACCCAGTACTTC
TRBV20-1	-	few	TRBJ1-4	CSALTLAGKETNEKLFF	TGCAGTGCTCTCACTCTTGCAGGGAAGGAAACTAATGAAAAACTGTTTTTT
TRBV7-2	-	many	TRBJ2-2	CASSLGGGLGELFF	TGTGCCAGCAGCTTAGGGGGGGGGCTCGGGGAGCTGTTTTTT
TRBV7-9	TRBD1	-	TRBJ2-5	CASRPGQGETQYF	TGTGCCAGCAGACCTGGACAGGGGGAGACCCAGTACTTC
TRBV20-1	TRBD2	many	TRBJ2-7	CSARSSGDVALYEQYF	TGCAGTGCTAGGTCTAGCGGGGACGTAGCCCTCTACGAGCAGTACTTC
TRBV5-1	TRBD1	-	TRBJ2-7	CASSFTGTGGEQYF	TGCGCCAGCAGCTTTACCGGGACAGGGGGCGAGCAGTACTTC
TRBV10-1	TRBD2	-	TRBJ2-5	CASSVSRAGGQETQYF	TGCGCCAGCAGTGTTAGTAGAGCGGGAGGACAGGAGACCCAGTACTTC
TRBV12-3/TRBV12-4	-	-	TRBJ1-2	CASSSAGNYGYTF	TGTGCCAGCAGCTCGGCGGGCAACTATGGCTACACCTTC
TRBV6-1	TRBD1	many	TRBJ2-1	CATRTGPSYNEQFF	TGTGCCACAAGGACAGGGCCTTCCTACAATGAGCAGTTCTTC
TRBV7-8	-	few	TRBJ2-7	CASSLVVPGDEQYF	TGTGCCAGCAGCTTAGTTGTTCCGGGAGACGAGCAGTACTTC
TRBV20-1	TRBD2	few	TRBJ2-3	CSARDGSGGYTDTQYF	TGCAGTGCTAGAGACGGTAGCGGGGGATACACAGATACGCAGTATTTT
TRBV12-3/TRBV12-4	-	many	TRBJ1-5	CASSHTSGTTQHF	TGTGCCAGCAGCCATACCTCCGGGACAACCCAGCATTTT
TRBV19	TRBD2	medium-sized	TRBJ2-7	CASSKGLAGDEQYF	TGTGCCAGTAGTAAGGGACTAGCGGGAGATGAGCAGTACTTC
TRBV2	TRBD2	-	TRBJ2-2	CASSVWTSGSTGELFF	TGTGCCAGCAGTGTGTGGACTAGCGGGAGCACCGGGGAGCTGTTTTTT
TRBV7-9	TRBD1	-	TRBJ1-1	CASSSTGGRFMNTEAFF	TGTGCCAGCAGCTCGACAGGGGGCAGGTTTATGAACACTGAAGCTTTCTTT